The clone carrying this TCR beta chain was seen once. A far larger clone is one nucleotide away, so this likely arose from a read error. Regarding time point: before trial treatment. This entry is derived from a study of low-dose radiotherapy and immunotherapy resistance in tumors. Overall study context: Over 26 weeks, cohort 2 got 1 Gy every two weeks, reaching 13 Gy. Patients were treated with intravenous nivolumab at 240 mg every two weeks and were also dosed with ipilimumab at 1 mg/kg every six weeks. Aspirin 300 mg was given orally each day for four cycles from cycle 1 day 1.

The CDR3 is 14 residues long. CDR1 SQVTM and CDR2 ANQGSEA come from the germline V gene. TRAV- and TRBV-specific primers were used for first-strand cDNA, which covered alpha and beta chains. TCR amplification used roughly 18 PCR cycles, a constant-region primer and a V-primer adapter. Amplification of isolated mRNA was accomplished via in vitro transcription. TCRdb re-called the reads through MiXCR, storing one row per CDR3 protein. The sample includes 70,000 to 95,000 distinct CDR3 sequences, roughly 19% of them seen just once. The sequence was obtained from a male donor with prostate cancer. J is TRBJ2-7 and V is TRBV29-1; D remains unclear. The J call may be in error: the DNA end matches TRBJ2-5 better. This specimen consisted of PBMCs, obtained before treatment. CDR3 coding DNA: TGCAGCGTTGAAAGCGTAGCTGGCCAAGAGACCCAGTACTTC. Residues: CSVESVAGQETQYF.